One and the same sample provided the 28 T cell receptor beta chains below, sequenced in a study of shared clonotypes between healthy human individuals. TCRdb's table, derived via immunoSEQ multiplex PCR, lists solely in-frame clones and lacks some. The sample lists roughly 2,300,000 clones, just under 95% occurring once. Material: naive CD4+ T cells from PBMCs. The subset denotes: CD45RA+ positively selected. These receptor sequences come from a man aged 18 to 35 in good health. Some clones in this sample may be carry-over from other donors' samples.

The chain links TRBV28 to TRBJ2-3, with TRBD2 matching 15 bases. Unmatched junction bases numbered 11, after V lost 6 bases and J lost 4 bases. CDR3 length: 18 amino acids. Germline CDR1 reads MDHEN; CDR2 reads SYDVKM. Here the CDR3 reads CASRGLAGGIGFSDTQYF. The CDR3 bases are TGTGCCAGCAGGGGACTAGCGGGAGGAATAGGGTTTTCAGATACGCAGTATTTT.

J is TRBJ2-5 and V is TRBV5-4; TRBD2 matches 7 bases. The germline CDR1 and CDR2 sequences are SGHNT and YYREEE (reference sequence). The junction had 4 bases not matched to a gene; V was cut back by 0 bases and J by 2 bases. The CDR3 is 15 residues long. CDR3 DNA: TGTGCCAGCAGCTTGGTGGGGGGGGTTCAAGAGACCCAGTACTTC. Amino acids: CASSLVGGVQETQYF.

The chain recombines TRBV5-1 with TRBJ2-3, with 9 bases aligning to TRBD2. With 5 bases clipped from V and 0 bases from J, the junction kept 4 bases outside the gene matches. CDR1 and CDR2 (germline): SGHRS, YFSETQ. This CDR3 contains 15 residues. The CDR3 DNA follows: TGCGCCAGCAGGCTAGCGGGGTCTAGCACAGATACGCAGTATTTT. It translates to CASRLAGSSTDTQYF.

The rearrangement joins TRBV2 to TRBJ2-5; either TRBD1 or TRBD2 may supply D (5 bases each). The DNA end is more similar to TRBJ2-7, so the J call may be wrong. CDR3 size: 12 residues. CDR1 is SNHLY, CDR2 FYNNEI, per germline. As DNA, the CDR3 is TGTGCCAGCAAGAGGGGATCCTACGAGCAGTACTTC. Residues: CASKRGSYEQYF.

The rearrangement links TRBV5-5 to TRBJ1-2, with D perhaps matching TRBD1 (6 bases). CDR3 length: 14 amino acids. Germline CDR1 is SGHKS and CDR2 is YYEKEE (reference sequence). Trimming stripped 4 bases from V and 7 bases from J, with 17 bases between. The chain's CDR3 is CASSGAGRGSGYTF. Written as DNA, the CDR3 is TGTGCCAGCAGCGGGGCGGGCAGGGGAAGTGGCTACACCTTC.

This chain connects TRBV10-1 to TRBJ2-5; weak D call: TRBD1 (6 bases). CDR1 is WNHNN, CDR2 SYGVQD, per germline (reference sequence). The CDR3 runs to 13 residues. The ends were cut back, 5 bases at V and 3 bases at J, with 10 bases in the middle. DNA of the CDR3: TGCGCCAGCAGTAAGACAGGTGAAGAGACCCAGTACTTC. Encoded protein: CASSKTGEETQYF.

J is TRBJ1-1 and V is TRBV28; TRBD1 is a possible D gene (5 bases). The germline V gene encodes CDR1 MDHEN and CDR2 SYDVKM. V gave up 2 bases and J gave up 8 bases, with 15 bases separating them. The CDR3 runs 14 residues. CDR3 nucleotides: TGTGCCAGCAGTTTAATTGGGGGGGGAGGCGAAGCTTTCTTT. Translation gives CASSLIGGGGEAFF.

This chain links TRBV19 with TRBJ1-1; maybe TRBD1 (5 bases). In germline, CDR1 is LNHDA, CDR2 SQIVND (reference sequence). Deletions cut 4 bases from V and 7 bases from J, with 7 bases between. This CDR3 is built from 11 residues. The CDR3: CASSRDGEAFF. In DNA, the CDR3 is TGTGCCAGTAGTAGGGACGGTGAAGCTTTCTTT.

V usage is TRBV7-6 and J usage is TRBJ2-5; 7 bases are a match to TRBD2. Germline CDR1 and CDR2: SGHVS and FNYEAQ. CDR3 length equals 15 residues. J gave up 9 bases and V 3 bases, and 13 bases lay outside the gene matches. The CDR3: CASSFLGGVFNPQYF. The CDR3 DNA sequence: TGTGCCAGCAGCTTTTTGGGGGGGGTTTTTAATCCCCAGTACTTC.

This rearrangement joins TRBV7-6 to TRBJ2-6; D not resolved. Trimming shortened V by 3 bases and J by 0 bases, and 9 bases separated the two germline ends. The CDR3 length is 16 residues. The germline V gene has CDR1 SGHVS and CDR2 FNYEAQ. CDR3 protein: CASSFDRYSGANVLTF. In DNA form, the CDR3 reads TGTGCCAGCAGCTTTGACCGCTACTCTGGGGCCAACGTCCTGACTTTC.

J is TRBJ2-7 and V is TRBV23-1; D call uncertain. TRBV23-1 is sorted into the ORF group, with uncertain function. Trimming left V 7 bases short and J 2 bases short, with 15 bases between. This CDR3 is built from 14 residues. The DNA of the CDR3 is TGCGCCAGCAAAACAAGGGTAGCCCCCTACGAGCAGTACTTC. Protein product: CASKTRVAPYEQYF.

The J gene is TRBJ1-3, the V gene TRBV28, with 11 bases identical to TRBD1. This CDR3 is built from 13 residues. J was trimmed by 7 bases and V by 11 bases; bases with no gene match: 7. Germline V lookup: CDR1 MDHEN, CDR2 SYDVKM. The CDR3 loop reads CACRDRGGNTIYF. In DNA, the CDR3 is TGTGCCTGCCGGGACAGGGGGGGGAACACCATATATTTT. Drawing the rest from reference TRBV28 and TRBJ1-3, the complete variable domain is DVKVTQSSRYLVKRTGEKVFLECVQDMDHENMFWYRQDPGLGLRLIYFSYDVKMKEKGDIPEGYSVSREKKERFSLILESASTNQTSMYLCACRDRGGNTIYFGEGSWLTVV.

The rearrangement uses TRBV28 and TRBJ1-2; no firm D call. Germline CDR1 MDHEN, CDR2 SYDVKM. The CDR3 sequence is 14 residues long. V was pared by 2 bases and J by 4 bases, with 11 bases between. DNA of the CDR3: TGTGCCAGCAGTTTAATCCCAGGTTCCTATGGCTACACCTTC. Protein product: CASSLIPGSYGYTF.

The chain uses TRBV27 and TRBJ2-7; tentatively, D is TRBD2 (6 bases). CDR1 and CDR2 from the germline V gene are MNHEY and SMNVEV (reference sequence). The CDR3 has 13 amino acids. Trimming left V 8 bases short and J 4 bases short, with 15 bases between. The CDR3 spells CASAGGIRYEQYF. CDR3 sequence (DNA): TGTGCCAGCGCCGGCGGGATTCGATACGAGCAGTACTTC.

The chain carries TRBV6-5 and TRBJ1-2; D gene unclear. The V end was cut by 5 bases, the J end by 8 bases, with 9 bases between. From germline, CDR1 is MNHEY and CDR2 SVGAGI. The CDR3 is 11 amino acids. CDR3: CASSLPPGYTF. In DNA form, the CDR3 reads TGTGCCAGCAGTCTTCCCCCCGGCTACACCTTC.

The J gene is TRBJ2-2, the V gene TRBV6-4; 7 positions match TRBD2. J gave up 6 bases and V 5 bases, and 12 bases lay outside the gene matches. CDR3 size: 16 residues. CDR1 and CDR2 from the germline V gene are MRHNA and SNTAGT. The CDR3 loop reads CASSPRGGRSAGELFF. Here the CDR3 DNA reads TGTGCCAGCAGTCCCCGTGGCGGGAGATCCGCCGGGGAGCTGTTTTTT.

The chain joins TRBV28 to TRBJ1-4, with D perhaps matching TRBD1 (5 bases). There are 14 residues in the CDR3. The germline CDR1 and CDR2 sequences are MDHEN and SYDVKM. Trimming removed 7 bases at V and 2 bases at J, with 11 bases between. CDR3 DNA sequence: TGTGCCAGCAATAGAGGGGCGACTAATGAAAAACTGTTTTTT. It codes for CASNRGATNEKLFF. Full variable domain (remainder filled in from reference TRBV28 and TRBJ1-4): DVKVTQSSRYLVKRTGEKVFLECVQDMDHENMFWYRQDPGLGLRLIYFSYDVKMKEKGDIPEGYSVSREKKERFSLILESASTNQTSMYLCASNRGATNEKLFFGSGTQLSVL.

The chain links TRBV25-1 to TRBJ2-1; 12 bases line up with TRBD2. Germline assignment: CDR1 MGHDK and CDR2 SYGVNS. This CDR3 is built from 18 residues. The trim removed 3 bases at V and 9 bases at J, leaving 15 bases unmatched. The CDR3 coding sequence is TGTGCCAGCAGTGACTGGACTAGCGGGAAGGCCCCAGTGCCTGAGCAGTTCTTC. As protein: CASSDWTSGKAPVPEQFF. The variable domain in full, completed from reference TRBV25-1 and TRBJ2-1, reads EADIYQTPRYLVIGTGKKITLECSQTMGHDKMYWYQQDPGMELHLIHYSYGVNSTEKGDLSSESTVSRIRTEHFPLTLESARPSHTSQYLCASSDWTSGKAPVPEQFFGPGTRLTVL.

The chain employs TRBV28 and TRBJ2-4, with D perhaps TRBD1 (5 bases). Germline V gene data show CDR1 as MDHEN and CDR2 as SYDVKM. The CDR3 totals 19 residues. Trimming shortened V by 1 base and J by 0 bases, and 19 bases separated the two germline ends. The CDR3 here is CASSLYQGSPSLAKNIQYF. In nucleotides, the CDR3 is TGTGCCAGCAGTTTATACCAGGGTTCTCCATCCTTAGCCAAAAACATTCAGTACTTC.

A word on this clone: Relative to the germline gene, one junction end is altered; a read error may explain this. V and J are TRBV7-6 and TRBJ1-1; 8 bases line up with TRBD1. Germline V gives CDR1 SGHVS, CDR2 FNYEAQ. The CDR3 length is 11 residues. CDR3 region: CASSMTGVWRF. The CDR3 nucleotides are TGTGCCAGCAGCATGACAGGGGTTTGGAGGTTT.

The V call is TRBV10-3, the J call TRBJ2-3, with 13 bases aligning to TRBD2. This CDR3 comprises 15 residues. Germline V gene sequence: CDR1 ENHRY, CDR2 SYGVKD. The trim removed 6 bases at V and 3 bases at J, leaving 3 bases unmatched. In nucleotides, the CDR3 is TGTGCCATCAGGGGGACTAGCGGGGATACAGATACGCAGTATTTT. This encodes CAIRGTSGDTDTQYF.

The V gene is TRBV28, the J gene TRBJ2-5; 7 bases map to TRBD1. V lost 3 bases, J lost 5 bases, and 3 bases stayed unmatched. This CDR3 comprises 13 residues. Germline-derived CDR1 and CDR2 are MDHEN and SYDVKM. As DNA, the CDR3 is TGTGCCAGCAGTTTGAGGGGGCTGGAGACCCAGTACTTC. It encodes CASSLRGLETQYF.

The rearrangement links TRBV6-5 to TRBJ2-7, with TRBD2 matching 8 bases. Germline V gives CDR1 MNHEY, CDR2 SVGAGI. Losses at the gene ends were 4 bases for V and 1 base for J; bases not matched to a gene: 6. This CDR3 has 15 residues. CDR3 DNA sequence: TGTGCCAGCAGTTCCGCGGGACTAGATTCCTACGAGCAGTACTTC. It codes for CASSSAGLDSYEQYF.

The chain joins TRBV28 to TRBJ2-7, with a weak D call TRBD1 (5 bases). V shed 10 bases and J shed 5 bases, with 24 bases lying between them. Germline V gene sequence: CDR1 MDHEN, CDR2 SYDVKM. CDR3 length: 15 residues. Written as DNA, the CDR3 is TGTGCCACTTTCCCGCAGGGTGGCAATCGAAACGAGCAGTACTTC. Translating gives CATFPQGGNRNEQYF.

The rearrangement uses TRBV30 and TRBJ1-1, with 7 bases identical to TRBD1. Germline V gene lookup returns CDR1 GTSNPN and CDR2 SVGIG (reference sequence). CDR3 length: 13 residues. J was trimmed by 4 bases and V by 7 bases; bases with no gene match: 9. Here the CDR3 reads CASAEGASTEAFF. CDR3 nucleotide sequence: TGTGCCTCCGCGGAGGGGGCGAGCACTGAAGCTTTCTTT.

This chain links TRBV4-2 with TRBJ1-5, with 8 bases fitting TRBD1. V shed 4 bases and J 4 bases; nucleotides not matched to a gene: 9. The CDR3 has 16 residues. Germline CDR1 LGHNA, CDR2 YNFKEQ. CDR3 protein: CASSPHGQGANQPQHF. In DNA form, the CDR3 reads TGTGCCAGCAGCCCCCATGGGCAGGGGGCTAATCAGCCCCAGCATTTT.

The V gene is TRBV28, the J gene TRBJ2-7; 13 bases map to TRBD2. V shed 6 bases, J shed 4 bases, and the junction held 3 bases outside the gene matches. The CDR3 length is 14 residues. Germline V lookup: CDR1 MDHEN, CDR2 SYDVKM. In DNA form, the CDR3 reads TGTGCCAGCAGACCGACTAGCGGGAGGTACGAGCAGTACTTC. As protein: CASRPTSGRYEQYF.

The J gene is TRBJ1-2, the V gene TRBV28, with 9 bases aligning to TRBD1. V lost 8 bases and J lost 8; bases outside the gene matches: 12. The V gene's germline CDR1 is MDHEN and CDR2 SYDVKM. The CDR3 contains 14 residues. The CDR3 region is CASSGTGRPDGYTF. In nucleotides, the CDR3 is TGTGCCAGCTCTGGGACAGGGAGGCCGGACGGCTACACCTTC.